This T cell receptor beta chain emerged from a study of cytomegalovirus exposure and HLA in healthy donors. Researchers ran the PCR with 60 Vbeta and 13 Jbeta primers. Produced via immunoSEQ multiplex PCR; TCRdb's table is partial and in-frame only. The table records roughly 170,000 clones, 84% of them present only once. Germline lookup yields CDR1 MGHRA and CDR2 YSYEKL. The CDR3 consists of 19 residues. With V trimmed by 0 bases and J by 4 bases, 16 bases remained unmatched. This receptor was obtained from a man aged 25-45 years in good health and CMV-seronegative. This chain uses TRBV4-1 with TRBJ2-7, with TRBD2 matching 9 bases. Material: PBMCs. The CDR3 sequence is CASSQEWPSGMFFGYEQYF. DNA of the CDR3: TGCGCCAGCAGCCAAGAATGGCCTAGCGGGATGTTCTTTGGATACGAGCAGTACTTC.